The next 6 T cell receptor beta chains were all read from a single sample in a study of blood T cells in healthy people across ages. For the second PCR, which ran for 7 to 11 cycles, a sample-barcoded 5' primer and a J-beta primer mix were used. One entry per CDR3 protein results from TCRdb running MiXCR on the 5' RACE reads. This sample has hundreds of thousands of distinct CDR3 sequences, with under 65% found just once. The sample comprised blood. These receptors originate from a woman of 80 years or more in good health.

This clonotype was seen just once. A read error is possible here, since a much larger clone lies one base away. The J gene is TRBJ2-1, the V gene TRBV20-1; D assignment may be TRBD1 or TRBD2 (5 bases each). Germline-derived CDR1 and CDR2 are DFQATT and SNEGSKA (reference sequence). V gave up 0 bases and J gave up 5 bases, with 11 bases separating them. This CDR3 is built from 14 residues. The CDR3 DNA follows: TGCAGTGCTAGAGAAGGGACGCCGCACAATGAGCAGTTCTTC. This sequence encodes CSAREGTPHNEQFF.

This clonotype appeared once. This chain uses TRBV29-1 with TRBJ2-5; D gene unclear. The V end was cut by 2 bases, the J end by 5 bases, with 6 bases between. Looked up from germline, CDR1 is SQVTM and CDR2 is ANQGSEA. The CDR3 consists of 11 residues. The CDR3: CSVELRETQYF. The CDR3 DNA sequence: TGCAGCGTTGAATTAAGGGAGACCCAGTACTTC.

CDR3 amino acids: CATSRGFGETQYF. CDR3 sequence (DNA): TGTGCCACCAGCAGAGGGTTCGGGGAGACCCAGTACTTC. V usage is TRBV15 and J usage is TRBJ2-4; unclear D gene. The last part of the DNA fits TRBJ2-5 better; the J call may be wrong. The germline V gene encodes CDR1 LNHNV and CDR2 YYDKDF (reference sequence). CDR3 length: 13 amino acids.

This clonotype was seen at least ten times. This chain uses TRBV6-1 with TRBJ2-1, with 8 bases identical to TRBD1. The CDR3 is 15 residues long. CDR1 is MNHNS, CDR2 SASEGT, per germline. Trimming removed 6 bases from V and 4 bases from J; junction bases left unmatched: 8. CDR3 residues: CASSGDRGAYNEQFF. CDR3 coding DNA: TGTGCCAGCAGCGGAGACAGGGGAGCTTACAATGAGCAGTTCTTC.

This chain links TRBV5-1 with TRBJ2-5; D is uncertain. The DNA end is a closer match to TRBJ2-7, so the J assignment may be wrong. Germline V gives CDR1 SGHRS, CDR2 YFSETQ. The CDR3 is 12 amino acids. CDR3 loop: CASSLAVDEQYF. The DNA of the CDR3 is TGCGCCAGCAGCTTGGCCGTGGACGAGCAGTACTTC.

The rearrangement uses TRBV7-3 and TRBJ2-1; maybe TRBD1 (6 bases). V lost 4 bases and J 4 bases, leaving 14 bases between the germline ends. The CDR3 is 15 residues long. Germline V gene lookup returns CDR1 SGHTA and CDR2 FQGTGA. CDR3 in amino acids: CASSSDRDTYNEQFF. CDR3 in DNA: TGTGCCAGCAGCTCAGACCGGGACACTTACAATGAGCAGTTCTTC.